A single sample gave rise to the 2 T cell receptor beta chains below, sequenced in a study of blood T cells in healthy people across ages. A J-beta primer mix and a sample-barcoded 5' primer were used in a second PCR of about 7 to 12 cycles. MiXCR, applied by TCRdb to the 5' RACE reads, yields one record per CDR3 protein. The sample has some 1.6 million distinct CDR3 sequences; roughly 32% are singletons. The sequenced sample was blood. The receptors shown here come from a woman aged 25 to 39 in good health.

This clonotype has more than one count but fewer than ten. The V gene is TRBV7-9, the J gene TRBJ2-1; 8 bases are a match to TRBD1. The CDR3 is 15 residues long. Germline V gives CDR1 SEHNR, CDR2 FQNEAQ (reference sequence). V shed 8 bases and J 2 bases; nucleotides not matched to a gene: 8. The CDR3 sequence is CASSRDRGTYNEQFF. The DNA of the CDR3 is TGTGCCAGCTCGCGTGACAGGGGCACCTACAATGAGCAGTTCTTC.

This clonotype came up a few times. This chain uses TRBV28 with TRBJ2-1; D not resolved. Trimming pared 6 bases from V and 7 bases from J, leaving 22 bases between. The germline V gene has CDR1 MDHEN and CDR2 SYDVKM. CDR3 length equals 16 residues. The CDR3 here is CASSSVWEGVGNEQFF. Written as DNA, the CDR3 is TGTGCCAGCAGCTCAGTTTGGGAAGGAGTGGGTAATGAGCAGTTCTTC.